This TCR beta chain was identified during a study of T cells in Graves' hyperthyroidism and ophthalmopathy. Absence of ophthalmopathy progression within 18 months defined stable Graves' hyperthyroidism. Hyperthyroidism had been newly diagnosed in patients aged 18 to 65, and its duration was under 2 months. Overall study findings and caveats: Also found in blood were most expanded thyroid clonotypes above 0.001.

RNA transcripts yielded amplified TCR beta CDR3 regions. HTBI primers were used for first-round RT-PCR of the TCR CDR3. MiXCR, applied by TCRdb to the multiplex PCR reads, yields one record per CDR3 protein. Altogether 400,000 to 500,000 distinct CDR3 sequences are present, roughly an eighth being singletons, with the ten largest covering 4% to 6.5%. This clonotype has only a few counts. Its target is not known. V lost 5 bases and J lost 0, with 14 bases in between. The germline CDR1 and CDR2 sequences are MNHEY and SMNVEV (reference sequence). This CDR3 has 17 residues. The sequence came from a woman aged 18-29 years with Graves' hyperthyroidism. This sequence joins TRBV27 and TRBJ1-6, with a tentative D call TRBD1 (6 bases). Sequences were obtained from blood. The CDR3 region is CASSALGGLSYNSPLHF. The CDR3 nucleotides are TGTGCCAGCAGTGCCCTGGGGGGCCTCTCCTATAATTCACCCCTCCACTTT.